The 21 T cell receptor beta chains reported below all come from one sample, sequenced in a study of blood T cell repertoires in COVID-19. The protocol was immunoSEQ multiplex PCR, while the TCRdb copy is restricted to in-frame clones and leaves out a portion. This table has roughly 140,000 clones, approximately 80% appearing once. Sequences were obtained from peripheral blood. These receptors all stem from a woman aged 80 or over in a cohort sampled during active or convalescent COVID-19.

CDR3 DNA sequence: TGTGCCAGCAGCTTGAGCCTAGATCAGCCCCAGCATTTT. It encodes CASSLSLDQPQHF. The chain joins TRBV7-9 to TRBJ1-5; D is uncertain. The CDR3 spans 13 residues. The V gene's germline CDR1 is SEHNR and CDR2 FQNEAQ (reference sequence). V lost 3 bases and J 5 bases, leaving 8 bases between the germline ends. The variable domain in full, with the rest retrieved from reference TRBV7-9 and TRBJ1-5, is DTGVSQNPRHKITKRGQNVTFRCDPISEHNRLYWYRQTLGQGPEFLTYFQNEAQLEKSRLLSDRFSAERPKGSFSTLEIQRTEQGDSAMYLCASSLSLDQPQHFGDGTRLSIL.

The J gene is TRBJ2-1, the V gene TRBV4-2; 9 bases are shared with TRBD2. The length of the CDR3 is 16 residues. Germline V CDR1 and CDR2: LGHNA, YNFKEQ. V lost 3 bases, J lost 7 bases, and 10 bases stayed unmatched. CDR3 sequence: CASSQASGVRKNEQFF. The CDR3 nucleotides read TGTGCCAGCAGCCAGGCTAGCGGGGTAAGGAAGAATGAGCAGTTCTTC.

CDR3 DNA: TGCGCCAGCAGCCAAGTCGGGAATCATGCCGAGCAGTACTTC. This gives the protein CASSQVGNHAEQYF. The V call is TRBV4-1, the J call TRBJ2-7; D might be TRBD2 (5 bases). Per the germline V gene, CDR1 is MGHRA and CDR2 is YSYEKL. CDR3 length: 14 residues. Trimming removed 1 base from V and 6 bases from J, with 13 bases in between.

This rearrangement joins TRBV10-3 to TRBJ2-5; D call uncertain. Germline V CDR1 and CDR2: ENHRY, SYGVKD. This CDR3 region has 16 residues. The germline V and J ends were trimmed by 7 bases and 2 bases, with 20 bases remaining between them. As DNA, the CDR3 is TGTGCCATCAACTCCCTCGGAATAGCACAACAAGAGACCCAGTACTTC. Its translation: CAINSLGIAQQETQYF.

The V gene is TRBV6-6, the J gene TRBJ2-7; the D is unclear. Germline V gives CDR1 MNHNY, CDR2 SVGAGI (reference sequence). Trimming took 7 bases from V and 3 from J, leaving 13 bases between them. This CDR3 has 13 amino acids. CDR3 protein: CASTVYLDYEQYF. DNA for the CDR3: TGTGCCAGCACGGTGTACCTCGACTACGAGCAGTACTTC.

The CDR3 DNA reads as TGTGCCAGCAGCCTAGCGGGGATACAGACCCAGTACTTC. It encodes CASSLAGIQTQYF. This chain uses TRBV5-4 with TRBJ2-5; TRBD2 matches 9 bases. The germline V gene has CDR1 SGHNT and CDR2 YYREEE (reference sequence). The CDR3 is 13 amino acids. After removal of 4 bases from V and 6 bases from J, the junction contained 4 bases not matched to a gene.

This sequence joins TRBV11-2 and TRBJ2-5; D is ambiguous. The CDR3 has 12 amino acids. CDR1 and CDR2 from the germline V gene are SGHAT and FQNNGV. Trimming took off 1 base at V and 5 bases at J, with 5 bases between the two ends. CDR3 region: CASSLVRETQYF. The CDR3 DNA follows: TGTGCCAGCAGCTTAGTGAGGGAGACCCAGTACTTC.

The V and J genes are TRBV27 and TRBJ1-2; tentative D call: TRBD1 (5 bases). Germline V CDR1 and CDR2: MNHEY, SMNVEV (reference sequence). Trimming removed 2 bases at V and 4 bases at J, with 14 bases between. This CDR3 is 15 amino acids long. In DNA form, the CDR3 reads TGTGCCAGCAGTTTAGAGTCCGGGGGTGGCTATGGCTACACCTTC. Translated: CASSLESGGGYGYTF.

This clone was picked up one time. The CDR3 bases are TGTGCCAGTAATCCAGCGGGGACGGGGGAGCAGTTCTTC. This sequence encodes CASNPAGTGEQFF. The chain has TRBV19 and TRBJ2-1, with 7 bases aligning to TRBD2. The J segment lost 10 bases and the V segment lost 7 bases, leaving 10 bases of the junction unmatched. CDR3 size: 13 residues. Germline CDR1 is LNHDA and CDR2 is SQIVND (reference sequence). The entire variable domain, with the rest obtained from reference TRBV19 and TRBJ2-1, is as follows: DGGITQSPKYLFRKEGQNVTLSCEQNLNHDAMYWYRQDPGQGLRLIYYSQIVNDFQKGDIAEGYSVSREKKESFPLTVTSAQKNPTAFYLCASNPAGTGEQFFGPGTRLTVL.

This chain connects TRBV5-8 to TRBJ1-2, with TRBD1 matching over 8 bases. This CDR3 has 17 amino acids. With 2 bases clipped from V and 3 bases from J, the junction kept 12 bases outside the gene matches. Looked up from germline, CDR1 is SGHTS and CDR2 is YDEGEE. The DNA of the CDR3 is TGTGCCAGCAGCTTATTCCAATTGACAGGGGTTTACTATGGCTACACCTTC. Protein sequence: CASSLFQLTGVYYGYTF. Supplemented by reference TRBV5-8 and TRBJ1-2, the full variable domain reads EAGVTQSPTHLIKTRGQQATLRCSPISGHTSVYWYQQALGLGLQFLLWYDEGEERNRGNFPPRFSGRQFPNYSSELNVNALELEDSALYLCASSLFQLTGVYYGYTFGSGTRLTVV.

The rearrangement uses TRBV3-1 (or the pseudogene TRBV3-2) and TRBJ1-4, with TRBD1 as a possible D gene (5 bases). V gave up 1 base and J gave up 8 bases, with 14 bases separating them. The CDR3 consists of 15 residues. Germline CDR1 and CDR2: LGHDT and YNNKEL (reference sequence). This chain's CDR3 is CASSQGGAAWEKLFF. CDR3 coding DNA: TGTGCCAGCAGCCAAGGTGGGGCGGCGTGGGAAAAACTGTTTTTT.

This chain uses TRBV7-2 with TRBJ2-5, with 8 bases lining up with TRBD2. CDR3 length: 16 residues. V trimming: 3 bases; J trimming: 5 bases; junction bases outside the gene matches: 11. CDR1 and CDR2 from the germline V gene are SGHTA and FQGNSA. CDR3 region: CASSLNPAGGVETQYF. The CDR3 DNA follows: TGTGCCAGCAGCTTGAACCCCGCCGGGGGGGTGGAGACCCAGTACTTC. Together with reference TRBV7-2 and TRBJ2-5, the CDR3 gives the full variable domain: GAGVSQSPSNKVTEKGKDVELRCDPISGHTALYWYRQSLGQGLEFLIYFQGNSAPDKSGLPSDRFSAERTGGSVSTLTIQRTQQEDSAVYLCASSLNPAGGVETQYFGPGTRLLVL.

CDR3 nucleotides: TGTGCCAGCAGCTCTAGCGGAGGGGGGGTCCTTAATGAAAAACTGTTTTTT. It codes for CASSSSGGGVLNEKLFF. The chain has TRBV7-2 and TRBJ1-4; D possibly corresponds to TRBD1 (6 bases). Germline V lookup: CDR1 SGHTA, CDR2 FQGNSA. This CDR3 spans 17 amino acids. The V and J ends lost 4 bases and 4 bases respectively, with 19 bases between them.

The chain couples TRBV28 to TRBJ1-5, with a possible D match to TRBD1 (6 bases). The CDR3 loop spans 14 amino acids. In germline, CDR1 is MDHEN, CDR2 SYDVKM. V was cut by 4 bases and J by 7 bases, with 14 bases left in between. For the CDR3, the DNA is TGTGCCAGCAGTTCGACAGGTTGGAGGCAGCCCCAGCATTTT. Translating gives CASSSTGWRQPQHF.

This clone turned up a few times. V is TRBV4-1 and J is TRBJ1-2, with TRBD1 as a possible D gene (6 bases). Germline CDR1 MGHRA, CDR2 YSYEKL. V gave up 1 base and J gave up 6 bases, with 15 bases separating them. The CDR3 is 15 residues long. CDR3 DNA: TGCGCCAGCAGCCAAGTTGGGGGGGCATCTCATGGCTACACCTTC. Translation gives CASSQVGGASHGYTF.

This chain links TRBV27 with TRBJ1-2; TRBD1 aligns across 9 bases. The CDR3 spans 14 residues. V lost 5 bases to trimming and J lost 4 bases; unmatched junction nucleotides: 5. CDR1 and CDR2 from the germline V gene are MNHEY and SMNVEV (reference sequence). The CDR3 nucleotides read TGTGCCAGCAGTAGGGACAGGGACACCTATGGCTACACCTTC. Its translation is CASSRDRDTYGYTF.

Regarding this clone: The same CDR3 also results from other DNA sequences found in this sample. The chain employs TRBV7-2 and TRBJ2-1; the match to TRBD2 covers 9 bases. The CDR3 is 15 amino acids. Trimming removed 1 base from V and 4 bases from J; junction bases left unmatched: 2. Germline V gene data show CDR1 as SGHTA and CDR2 as FQGNSA. The CDR3 coding sequence is TGTGCCAGCAGCTTAGGCGGGGGGGCATACAATGAGCAGTTCTTC. This codes for CASSLGGGAYNEQFF.

The V and J genes are TRBV30 and TRBJ1-2; D possibly corresponds to TRBD1 (6 bases). The CDR3 has 17 residues. V was clipped by 0 bases and J by 0 bases, with 17 bases between them. The germline gives CDR1 GTSNPN, CDR2 SVGIG (reference sequence). The CDR3 DNA follows: TGTGCCTGGAGTGTACAAGCCAGGGGCCCTTCTAACTATGGCTACACCTTC. Translation: CAWSVQARGPSNYGYTF.

V usage is TRBV4-2 and J usage is TRBJ2-3, with no clear D. This CDR3 spans 15 amino acids. Germline V gene lookup returns CDR1 LGHNA and CDR2 YNFKEQ. The ends were cut back, 1 base at V and 2 bases at J, with 10 bases in the middle. The CDR3 DNA follows: TGTGCCAGCAGCCAAGCTCCCGGGTCCACAGATACGCAGTATTTT. It specifies CASSQAPGSTDTQYF.

The rearrangement joins TRBV12-3 or TRBV12-4 to TRBJ1-2; 9 positions agree with TRBD1. V lost 8 bases to trimming and J lost 7 bases; unmatched junction nucleotides: 8. This CDR3 spans 13 amino acids. This CDR3 reads CASGQGRERGYTF. CDR3 bases: TGTGCCAGCGGACAGGGGAGGGAGCGTGGCTACACCTTC.

The J gene is TRBJ2-5, the V gene TRBV12-5; D unclear. Germline-derived CDR1 and CDR2 are LGHNT and FRNRAP. V lost 6 bases and J 3 bases, leaving 11 bases between the germline ends. There are 13 residues in the CDR3. This chain's CDR3 is CASGLAIEETQYF. As DNA, the CDR3 is TGTGCTAGTGGACTCGCTATTGAAGAGACCCAGTACTTC.